This T cell receptor (beta chain) was recovered during a study of blood T cell repertoires in COVID-19. About the research overall: Nucleic acid was either cDNA or gDNA, and it came from T cells, B-cell-depleted T cells, or PBMCs.

The assay was immunoSEQ multiplex PCR, and TCRdb's table has in-frame clones only and misses some. The sample has more than 45,000 clones; about 88% are singletons. Specimen: peripheral blood. This clonotype originated in a human donor with active COVID-19. The donor label of this sample is uncertain.

Here the CDR3 reads CAISEYETGQPQHF. For the CDR3, the DNA is TGTGCCATCAGTGAGTACGAGACGGGTCAGCCCCAGCATTTT. The rearrangement joins TRBV10-3 to TRBJ1-5; no reliable D call. In germline, CDR1 is ENHRY, CDR2 SYGVKD. With 1 base removed from V and 6 bases from J, the gap between germline ends came to 10 bases. The CDR3 is 14 amino acids.